What follows are 19 T cell receptor beta chains derived from one specimen sequenced in a study of T-cell reconstitution after alpha-beta-depleted transplantation in children (dated by TCRdb to between 2015 and 2016). The protocol used for the library was PCR. The reads were generated on an Illumina HiSeq 2500. TCR libraries were prepared with molecular barcoding, using unique molecular identifiers to normalize TCRbeta repertoire quantification. Clones were called with MiXCR by TCRdb after fastp trimmed the public reads at Q25, and only in-frame beta chains were retained. Under each unique CDR3 protein, matching rows form one entry showing the most common genes and DNA. The sample has hundreds of thousands of distinct CDR3 sequences on record, 8% to 11% of them singletons. About 4% of the sample is in the top ten clones. Sequencing used PBMCs from the stem cell graft donor, obtained from the stem cell graft. These receptor sequences come from a human donor who donated a stem cell graft to a child with acute myeloid leukemia.

This clonotype was recorded once. The genes are TRBV4-2 and TRBJ1-3; 7 bases match TRBD1. Losses at the gene ends were 7 bases for V and 2 bases for J; bases not matched to a gene: 8. The CDR3 totals 15 residues. The V gene's germline CDR1 is LGHNA and CDR2 YNFKEQ. The CDR3 DNA reads TGTGCCAGCATATCCGACAGGGTGCCTGGAAACACCATATATTTT. Translated: CASISDRVPGNTIYF.

The J gene is TRBJ2-1, the V gene TRBV21-1; the D segment call TRBD2 is taken from the table without a DNA check. TRBV21-1 is described as a pseudogene. CDR3 length: 15 residues. This CDR3 is CASSKGSRWRAEQFF. The CDR3 DNA reads as TGTGCCAGCAGCAAAGGGTCGCGGTGGCGGGCTGAGCAGTTCTTC.

This clonotype showed up just a few times. The gene calls are TRBV4-3 and TRBJ2-1, with 8 bases lining up with TRBD2. The CDR3 is 16 residues long. In germline, CDR1 is LGHNA, CDR2 YSLEER. Trimming took 0 bases from V and 2 from J; bases not matched to a gene: 3. The CDR3 nucleotides read TGCGCCAGCAGCCAAGAGCCAGCGGGAGCCTACAATGAGCAGTTCTTC. It is translated as CASSQEPAGAYNEQFF.

This clonotype was seen at least ten times. The chain uses TRBV6-2 or TRBV6-3 and TRBJ1-1; D remains ambiguous. Germline-derived CDR1 and CDR2 are MNHEY and SVGEGT. CDR3 length equals 11 residues. The V gene lost 9 bases and the J gene lost 0 bases, with 5 bases spanning the gap. In nucleotides, the CDR3 is TGTGCCAGTCGTATGAACACTGAAGCTTTCTTT. Protein product: CASRMNTEAFF.

The chain couples TRBV20-1 to TRBJ2-7; D may correspond to TRBD1 or TRBD2 (5 bases each). CDR3 size: 16 residues. Trimming cost V 1 base and J 1 base, with 17 bases left between them. Per germline, CDR1 DFQATT and CDR2 SNEGSKA (reference sequence). The CDR3, as DNA: TGCAGTGCTAGAGGGGAGTTAAAGGGGTTTTCCTACGAGCAGTACTTC. It specifies CSARGELKGFSYEQYF.

This clonotype was observed a handful of times. This rearrangement joins TRBV20-1 to TRBJ1-2, with D perhaps matching TRBD1 (6 bases). The V end was cut by 2 bases, the J end by 8 bases, with 18 bases between. The length of the CDR3 is 14 residues. Germline V gene lookup returns CDR1 DFQATT and CDR2 SNEGSKA (reference sequence). CDR3 in amino acids: CSARTGTDSYGYTF. The CDR3 DNA is TGCAGTGCTAGAACCGGGACGGACAGCTACGGCTACACCTTC.

This clonotype was counted ten times or more. This sequence joins TRBV20-1 and TRBJ2-1; D is unresolved. Germline V CDR1 and CDR2: DFQATT, SNEGSKA (reference sequence). CDR3 length: 12 amino acids. V lost 3 bases, J lost 7 bases, and 10 bases lay in between. CDR3 sequence reads: CSASGPTNEQFF. CDR3 coding DNA: TGCAGTGCTAGCGGACCAACGAATGAGCAGTTCTTC.

This sequence joins TRBV6-5 and TRBJ1-1; TRBD1 is a possible D gene (6 bases). This CDR3 has 14 residues. Germline CDR1 and CDR2: MNHEY and SVGAGI. Trimming cost V 2 bases and J 4 bases, with 11 bases left between them. In DNA form, the CDR3 reads TGTGCCAGCAGTTACATCGCAGGGGCCACTGAAGCTTTCTTT. Translation gives CASSYIAGATEAFF.

The chain links TRBV28 to TRBJ2-7; no reliable D call. Germline V gene lookup returns CDR1 MDHEN and CDR2 SYDVKM. Trimming pared 3 bases from V and 6 bases from J, leaving 15 bases between. The length of the CDR3 is 14 residues. CDR3 bases: TGTGCCAGCAGTTTTACGAGACTGGTCGGCGAGCAGTACTTC. It yields the protein CASSFTRLVGEQYF.

This clonotype has at least ten counts. This chain links TRBV29-1 with TRBJ2-7; possibly TRBD2 for D (6 bases). This CDR3 is 13 amino acids long. Trimming removed 3 bases at V and 5 bases at J, with 14 bases between. Looked up from germline, CDR1 is SQVTM and CDR2 is ANQGSEA. The CDR3 reads CSVDGGSRNEQYF. The CDR3 DNA is TGCAGCGTTGATGGGGGGAGCAGGAACGAGCAGTACTTC.

The rearrangement uses TRBV2 and TRBJ1-1; D ambiguous. The CDR3 has 14 amino acids. Germline CDR1 is SNHLY and CDR2 is FYNNEI. Deletions cut 3 bases from V and 6 bases from J, with 14 bases between. CDR3 nucleotide sequence: TGTGCCAGCAGTGAGTGGGTTCGTTACGCTGAAGCTTTCTTT. This encodes CASSEWVRYAEAFF. Variable domain in full (rest from reference TRBV2 and TRBJ1-1): EPEVTQTPSHQVTQMGQEVILRCVPISNHLYFYWYRQILGQKVEFLVSFYNNEISEKSEIFDDQFSVERPDGSNFTLKIRSTKLEDSAMYFCASSEWVRYAEAFFGQGTRLTVV.

J is TRBJ2-1 and V is TRBV4-3, with 9 positions matching TRBD2. This CDR3 is built from 16 residues. V shed 0 bases and J 5 bases; nucleotides not matched to a gene: 5. In germline, CDR1 is LGHNA, CDR2 YSLEER. CDR3: CASSQDAGGPDNEQFF. CDR3 DNA: TGCGCCAGCAGCCAAGACGCGGGAGGGCCGGACAATGAGCAGTTCTTC.

This clonotype was recorded a few times. J is TRBJ2-3 and V is TRBV9; D gene ambiguous. CDR1 SGDLS and CDR2 YYNGEE come from the germline V gene. CDR3 length: 12 residues. V dropped 3 bases and J dropped 5 bases, with 7 bases sitting between them. The CDR3 sequence: CASSEEEDTQYF. The CDR3 region has the DNA TGTGCCAGCAGCGAAGAAGAAGATACGCAGTATTTT.

The chain uses TRBV4-1 and TRBJ2-7, with TRBD2 matching over 7 bases. Germline CDR1 and CDR2: MGHRA and YSYEKL. The CDR3 extends over 15 amino acids. J was trimmed by 4 bases and V by 0 bases; bases with no gene match: 6. The CDR3 is CASSQDPGGVYEQYF. The CDR3 DNA is TGCGCCAGCAGCCAAGATCCGGGGGGAGTATACGAGCAGTACTTC.

This clonotype came up once. The junction departs from germline at one end; a sequencing error may be responsible. The chain couples TRBV28 to TRBJ2-7; 13 bases agree with TRBD2. The CDR3 is made up of 15 amino acids. CDR1 and CDR2 from the germline V gene are MDHEN and SYDVKM. The CDR3 nucleotides read TGTGCCAGCAGTTCCTGGACTAGCGGGAGTTACGATCAGTACTTC. Translated, it gives CASSSWTSGSYDQYF.

V is TRBV29-1 and J is TRBJ2-1, with 8 nucleotides matching TRBD2. V gave up 7 bases and J gave up 8 bases; unmatched junction bases: 10. The V gene's germline CDR1 is SQVTM and CDR2 ANQGSEA. The CDR3 is 13 residues long. CDR3 region: CSASGTSLYEQFF. The CDR3 DNA reads as TGCAGCGCTTCCGGGACTAGTCTTTATGAGCAGTTCTTC.

The chain joins TRBV10-3 to TRBJ2-7; 7 bases are a match to TRBD1. The V and J ends lost 10 bases and 3 bases, in that order; junction bases with no gene match: 18. The CDR3 runs 16 residues. Looked up from germline, CDR1 is ENHRY and CDR2 is SYGVKD. The CDR3 region has the DNA TGTGCCACTTACAGCCCAGTAAAGGGACAGAACTACGAGCAGTACTTC. Translated: CATYSPVKGQNYEQYF.

This clonotype has ten or more counts. The gene calls are TRBV7-3 and TRBJ1-6; D uncertain. Trimming stripped 2 bases from V and 9 bases from J, with 8 bases between. CDR1 is SGHTA and CDR2 is FQGTGA in the germline V gene. The CDR3 consists of 13 residues. This chain's CDR3 is CASSLLESSPLHF. CDR3 in DNA: TGTGCCAGCAGCTTATTAGAGAGTTCACCCCTCCACTTT.

J is TRBJ2-1 and V is TRBV4-3, with 9 bases lining up with TRBD1. Trimming cost V 5 bases and J 8 bases; bases outside gene matches: 7. Germline CDR1 is LGHNA and CDR2 is YSLEER. The CDR3 runs 14 residues. The CDR3, as DNA: TGCGCCAGCAGCTTATACAGGGGGCAGGATGAGCAGTTCTTC. Protein product: CASSLYRGQDEQFF.